A selection of T cell receptor beta chains follows, all from one sample in a study of CD8+CD57+ T cells in acquired aplastic anemia. MiXCR, applied by TCRdb to the reads, yields one record per CDR3 protein. The sample carries roughly 240,000 distinct CDR3 sequences, roughly half recorded once. Sequenced material: sorted CD4+, CD8+, or CD8+CD57+ T cells (not recorded which) from PBMCs. The receptor source for this set is a human donor with aplastic anemia. CDR3s leave out the opening cysteine and the closing phenylalanine or tryptophan. Each record gives: CDR3 length, V gene, CDR3 protein.

14 TRBV2 ASSEALGAGTGELS
13 TRBV6-4 ASSALAGGTDTQY
13 TRBV10-1 ASSEFCRDRYEQY
13 TRBV7-3 ASSLGGGSSYEQY
13 TRBV19 ATSGTASSYNEQF
10 TRBV7-9 ASSLEAGAQY
13 TRBV9 ASSDGGDSNQPQH
12 TRBV12-3/TRBV12-4 ASSLDGYNTEAF
12 TRBV7-3 ASSGVKGYNEQF
10 TRBV27 ASRVGVSPLH
12 TRBV7-3 ASSPTGSQNEQY
11 TRBV12-3/TRBV12-4 ASRGTANYGYT
13 TRBV9 ASSAEWRVGTEAF
14 TRBV4-1 ASSQDSGTVYNEQF
13 TRBV19 ASKDRVSSPFGYT
11 TRBV3-1 ASSLGQGEGYT
12 TRBV7-2 ASSYGQPSYEQY